The clone carrying this TCR beta chain showed up just a few times. These data belong to a study of blood T cell repertoires in COVID-19. Study background: Samples of COVID-19 (acute and convalescent) were obtained from the United States, Italy and Spain. Sample material is recorded as cDNA or gDNA derived from T cells, B-cell-depleted T cells, or PBMCs.

Authors' methods: Using reference gene primer amplification, nucleated cell counts were estimated. Profiled with immunoSEQ multiplex PCR; TCRdb holds only in-frame clones, not every one. The V and J calls and clone size were taken over from that table, and D and trimming were inferred from the DNA. The sample contains 160,000 or so clones, over 75% of which appear only once. In germline, CDR1 is SGHVS, CDR2 FQNEAQ. The V gene lost 6 bases and the J gene lost 3 bases, with 5 bases spanning the gap. There are 12 residues in the CDR3. The genes are TRBV7-8 and TRBJ2-2; no definite D call. Sequenced material: peripheral blood. The receptor comes from a man aged 55-75 years with active or convalescent COVID-19. CDR3 DNA sequence: TGTGCCAGCAGTTCAGACACCGGGGAGCTGTTTTTT. Translation: CASSSDTGELFF. The whole variable domain, filled in from reference TRBV7-8 and TRBJ2-2, reads GAGVSQSPRYKVAKRGQDVALRCDPISGHVSLFWYQQALGQGPEFLTYFQNEAQLDKSGLPSDRFFAERPEGSVSTLKIQRTQQEDSAVYLCASSSDTGELFFGEGSRLTVL.